Below are 32 T cell receptor beta chains sequenced from a single sample in a study of blood T cells in healthy people across ages. Primed by a sample-barcoded 5' primer and a J-beta primer mix, a second PCR proceeded for about 6 to 12 cycles. In TCRdb, the 5' RACE reads were re-called with MiXCR into one record per CDR3 protein. The sample consists of about 900,000 distinct CDR3 sequences, under 80% of them appearing once. The sequencing input was blood. The source of these receptors is a man aged 25 to 45 in good health.

The CDR3 sequence is CASSFLGASYNEQFF. In DNA, the CDR3 is TGTGCCAGCAGTTTTCTGGGGGCATCCTACAATGAGCAGTTCTTC. The rearrangement uses TRBV27 and TRBJ2-1; TRBD1 is a possible D gene (6 bases). The ends were cut back, 3 bases at V and 1 base at J, with 10 bases in the middle. CDR1 MNHEY and CDR2 SMNVEV come from the germline V gene (reference sequence). CDR3 length: 15 amino acids.

The chain recombines TRBV9 with TRBJ2-3; 7 bases align to TRBD2. This CDR3 is 16 amino acids long. CDR1 is SGDLS and CDR2 is YYNGEE in the germline V gene. V shed 2 bases, J shed 4 bases, and the junction held 10 bases outside the gene matches. The CDR3: CASSVISAGGSDTQYF. Written as DNA, the CDR3 is TGTGCCAGCAGCGTGATCTCGGCCGGGGGGTCAGATACGCAGTATTTT.

This sequence joins TRBV9 and TRBJ2-1; TRBD1 might be the D (6 bases). The V gene's germline CDR1 is SGDLS and CDR2 YYNGEE. The ends were cut back, 2 bases at V and 5 bases at J, with 8 bases in the middle. The CDR3 covers 13 residues. The chain's CDR3 is CASSVGANNEQFF. The CDR3 DNA sequence: TGTGCCAGCAGCGTGGGGGCTAACAATGAGCAGTTCTTC. Filled out from reference TRBV9 and TRBJ2-1, the complete variable domain reads DSGVTQTPKHLITATGQRVTLRCSPRSGDLSVYWYQQSLDQGLQFLIQYYNGEERAKGNILERFSAQQFPDLHSELNLSSLELGDSALYFCASSVGANNEQFFGPGTRLTVL.

The chain combines TRBV9 with TRBJ2-5; 13 nucleotides match TRBD2. The germline CDR1 and CDR2 sequences are SGDLS and YYNGEE. The junction had 4 bases not matched to a gene; V was cut back by 3 bases and J by 2 bases. This CDR3 region has 16 residues. As DNA, the CDR3 is TGTGCCAGCAGCGATACTAGCGGGGGGGAGCAAGAGACCCAGTACTTC. It codes for CASSDTSGGEQETQYF.

This chain connects TRBV29-1 to TRBJ1-2, with D perhaps TRBD1 (6 bases). The CDR3 contains 12 residues. Germline CDR1 is SQVTM and CDR2 is ANQGSEA. Trimming removed 2 bases at V and 4 bases at J, with 8 bases between. CDR3 in DNA: TGCAGCGTTGAAAACAGGGCCTATGGCTACACCTTC. It translates to CSVENRAYGYTF.

This chain uses TRBV20-1 with TRBJ2-5, with a tentative D call TRBD2 (6 bases). V was trimmed by 0 bases and J by 4 bases, leaving 18 bases between them. Germline V gene data show CDR1 as DFQATT and CDR2 as SNEGSKA (reference sequence). This CDR3 has 16 amino acids. The CDR3 DNA sequence: TGCAGTGCTAGAGATCTGGGCGGGTGGAGGGGAGAGACCCAGTACTTC. As protein: CSARDLGGWRGETQYF.

This rearrangement joins TRBV7-8 to TRBJ2-7; D may correspond to TRBD1 or TRBD2 (5 bases each). Germline V gene data show CDR1 as SGHVS and CDR2 as FQNEAQ. This CDR3 comprises 16 residues. Trimming pared 0 bases from V and 0 bases from J, leaving 12 bases between. CDR3 amino acids: CASSLAPGPASYEQYF. DNA of the CDR3: TGTGCCAGCAGCTTAGCGCCGGGACCGGCCTCCTACGAGCAGTACTTC. The complete variable domain, with remaining parts taken from reference TRBV7-8 and TRBJ2-7, reads GAGVSQSPRYKVAKRGQDVALRCDPISGHVSLFWYQQALGQGPEFLTYFQNEAQLDKSGLPSDRFFAERPEGSVSTLKIQRTQQEDSAVYLCASSLAPGPASYEQYFGPGTRLTVT.

This clonotype was seen a handful of times. This chain joins TRBV4-2 and TRBJ1-4; D is possibly TRBD1 (5 bases). Germline-derived CDR1 and CDR2 are LGHNA and YNFKEQ. Between the trimmed V and J ends, which lost 4 bases and 5 bases, there was a span of 17 bases. This CDR3 spans 16 amino acids. The CDR3 loop is CASSLTLSGQNEKLFF. The CDR3 DNA reads as TGTGCCAGCAGCCTGACCCTGTCAGGGCAGAATGAAAAACTGTTTTTT.

The gene calls are TRBV4-1 and TRBJ1-5; D not resolved. This CDR3 comprises 16 residues. Looked up from germline, CDR1 is MGHRA and CDR2 is YSYEKL. V was pared by 3 bases and J by 6 bases, with 18 bases between. The CDR3 DNA sequence: TGCGCCAGCAGCCAGCAAATCGGGGTTGGTGTTCAGCCCCAGCATTTT. Residues: CASSQQIGVGVQPQHF.

This clonotype was observed a handful of times. CDR3 amino acids: CASSFGTHYGYTF. The CDR3 DNA reads TGTGCCAGCAGTTTTGGGACACACTATGGCTACACCTTC. V is TRBV6-5 and J is TRBJ1-2; D might be TRBD1 (6 bases). This CDR3 is 13 amino acids long. The germline V and J ends were trimmed by 4 bases and 3 bases, with 9 bases remaining between them. CDR1 and CDR2 from the germline V gene are MNHEY and SVGAGI.

This rearrangement joins TRBV6-5 to TRBJ2-3, with D unclear. V was clipped by 0 bases and J by 5 bases, with 9 bases between them. Germline-derived CDR1 and CDR2 are MNHEY and SVGAGI. This CDR3 is 14 amino acids long. The CDR3 DNA reads as TGTGCCAGCAGTTACTCGGGTGGTGGAGATACGCAGTATTTT. Its protein is CASSYSGGGDTQYF.

The genes are TRBV10-3 and TRBJ2-7; tentative D call: TRBD1 (6 bases). The better agreement between TRBJ2-5 and the DNA end casts doubt on the J call. CDR3 length equals 12 residues. Germline CDR1 ENHRY, CDR2 SYGVKD. DNA of the CDR3: TGTGCCATCAGAAACAGGGAGGAGACCCAGTACTTC. The encoded protein is CAIRNREETQYF.

A few counts support this clonotype. The CDR3 coding sequence is TGTGCCAGCAGACCGGGACTAGCGAACACAGATACGCAGTATTTT. Its protein is CASRPGLANTDTQYF. The chain employs TRBV7-2 and TRBJ2-3; 10 bases are a match to TRBD2. The germline CDR1 and CDR2 sequences are SGHTA and FQGNSA. J lost 2 bases, V lost 6 bases, and 5 bases had no gene match. This CDR3 region has 15 residues.

The chain is built from TRBV14 and TRBJ2-1; D uncertain. Per germline, CDR1 SGHDN and CDR2 FVKESK. V lost 6 bases, J lost 7 bases, and 19 bases lay in between. This CDR3 comprises 15 residues. The CDR3 sequence: CASSRPEFLPNEQFF. CDR3 nucleotide sequence: TGTGCCAGCAGTCGACCGGAGTTTCTCCCGAATGAGCAGTTCTTC.

V and J are TRBV11-2 and TRBJ2-4, with 12 bases aligning to TRBD2. The CDR3 has 17 residues. Germline lookup yields CDR1 SGHAT and CDR2 FQNNGV. V trimming: 4 bases; J trimming: 0 bases; junction bases outside the gene matches: 4. CDR3 sequence reads: CASSSRLAGVAKNIQYF. For the CDR3, the DNA is TGTGCCAGCAGCTCAAGACTAGCGGGGGTAGCCAAAAACATTCAGTACTTC.

The chain recombines TRBV19 with TRBJ2-6; D call uncertain. Trimming removed 7 bases at V and 0 bases at J, with 10 bases between. This CDR3 is built from 15 residues. Per germline, CDR1 LNHDA and CDR2 SQIVND (reference sequence). The CDR3 region has the DNA TGTGCCAGTATCCCTGGGTTCTCTGGGGCCAACGTCCTGACTTTC. Protein: CASIPGFSGANVLTF. Based on the CDR3 plus reference TRBV19 and TRBJ2-6, the full variable domain is DGGITQSPKYLFRKEGQNVTLSCEQNLNHDAMYWYRQDPGQGLRLIYYSQIVNDFQKGDIAEGYSVSREKKESFPLTVTSAQKNPTAFYLCASIPGFSGANVLTFGAGSRLTVL.

V usage is TRBV29-1 and J usage is TRBJ1-1; possibly TRBD1 for D (6 bases). V dropped 2 bases and J dropped 6 bases, with 13 bases sitting between them. The V gene's germline CDR1 is SQVTM and CDR2 ANQGSEA. This CDR3 comprises 13 residues. The CDR3 bases are TGCAGCGTTGAATACAGGGATAGAGCTGAAGCTTTCTTT. It encodes CSVEYRDRAEAFF.

This clonotype showed up just a few times. The rearrangement joins TRBV9 to TRBJ1-2; 8 bases align to TRBD1. Germline-derived CDR1 and CDR2 are SGDLS and YYNGEE. J gave up 6 bases and V 4 bases, and 8 bases lay outside the gene matches. The length of the CDR3 is 14 residues. The CDR3 DNA follows: TGTGCCAGCAGCCCCCGGTCAGGGGGCGATGGCTACACCTTC. It is translated as CASSPRSGGDGYTF.

This clonotype was seen more than once but under ten times. The chain carries TRBV9 and TRBJ2-7; possible D gene TRBD1, 6 bases. This CDR3 contains 14 residues. From germline, CDR1 is SGDLS and CDR2 YYNGEE. With 0 bases removed from V and 2 bases from J, the gap between germline ends came to 9 bases. The CDR3 sequence: CASSVGQAPYEQYF. The CDR3 DNA reads TGTGCCAGCAGCGTAGGACAGGCCCCCTACGAGCAGTACTTC.

The rearrangement joins TRBV25-1 to TRBJ2-3; 16 nucleotides align to TRBD2. Germline V gives CDR1 MGHDK, CDR2 SYGVNS. Trimming took 8 bases from V and 6 from J; bases not matched to a gene: 8. The CDR3 contains 16 residues. The CDR3 nucleotides are TGTGCCAGCTGGGGGACTAGCGGGGGGGCAAGGGATACGCAGTATTTT. The encoded protein is CASWGTSGGARDTQYF. Complete variable domain (other parts from reference TRBV25-1 and TRBJ2-3): EADIYQTPRYLVIGTGKKITLECSQTMGHDKMYWYQQDPGMELHLIHYSYGVNSTEKGDLSSESTVSRIRTEHFPLTLESARPSHTSQYLCASWGTSGGARDTQYFGPGTRLTVL.

This clonotype was observed a single time. The CDR3 DNA is TGCAGTGCTAGTTTGCCGACCGTCGGCGAGCAGTTCTTC. Amino acids: CSASLPTVGEQFF. The chain recombines TRBV20-1 with TRBJ2-1; D ambiguous. Germline-derived CDR1 and CDR2 are DFQATT and SNEGSKA (reference sequence). Trimming pared 3 bases from V and 10 bases from J, leaving 16 bases between. The CDR3 consists of 13 residues.

The chain recombines TRBV12-3 or TRBV12-4 with TRBJ1-6; 8 nucleotides match TRBD1. Trimming cost V 10 bases and J 9 bases; bases outside gene matches: 8. This CDR3 has 13 residues. CDR3: CATQDRGISPLHF. In DNA form, the CDR3 reads TGTGCCACTCAAGACAGGGGCATTTCACCCCTCCACTTT.

This rearrangement joins TRBV27 to TRBJ2-5; D unresolved. This CDR3 has 15 residues. Germline V gene sequence: CDR1 MNHEY, CDR2 SMNVEV (reference sequence). V was cut by 2 bases and J by 11 bases, with 21 bases left in between. In DNA form, the CDR3 reads TGTGCCAGCAGTTTAAGAGTTTATATCCCTTACAAGCAGTACTTC. Its translation: CASSLRVYIPYKQYF.

The chain joins TRBV12-3 or TRBV12-4 to TRBJ1-6; no definite D call. The CDR3 is 15 amino acids. V gave up 5 bases and J gave up 7 bases, with 15 bases separating them. DNA of the CDR3: TGTGCCAGCAGTCACTCGGGCGGGGTCAATTCACCCCTCCACTTT. Translating it yields CASSHSGGVNSPLHF.

CDR3 in DNA: TGCGCCAGCAGCCAAGAGTGGGGACACGGGACGGCCAAAAACATTCAGTACTTC. This codes for CASSQEWGHGTAKNIQYF. V gene TRBV4-3 combines with J gene TRBJ2-4; weak D call: TRBD1 (6 bases). The CDR3 covers 18 residues. The germline gives CDR1 LGHNA, CDR2 YSLEER. Deletions cut 0 bases from V and 1 base from J, with 16 bases between.

The chain links TRBV5-5 to TRBJ2-3; 7 bases align to TRBD2. Per the germline V gene, CDR1 is SGHKS and CDR2 is YYEKEE (reference sequence). The CDR3 has 16 amino acids. Losses at the gene ends were 3 bases for V and 3 bases for J; bases not matched to a gene: 10. The CDR3 DNA reads as TGTGCCAGCAGCTCCGGGATTTGGGGGGGGACAGATACGCAGTATTTT. This gives the protein CASSSGIWGGTDTQYF.

This chain links TRBV28 with TRBJ1-4; D uncertain. V was trimmed by 11 bases and J by 8 bases, leaving 12 bases between them. Per the germline V gene, CDR1 is MDHEN and CDR2 is SYDVKM. The CDR3 spans 11 residues. CDR3 sequence reads: CAAQRGEKLFF. The CDR3 bases are TGTGCCGCCCAACGGGGAGAAAAACTGTTTTTT.

This rearrangement joins TRBV6-2 or TRBV6-3 to TRBJ2-5, with TRBD2 identical over 8 bases. With 0 bases clipped from V and 3 bases from J, the junction kept 6 bases outside the gene matches. The CDR3 runs to 16 residues. The germline CDR1 and CDR2 sequences are MNHEY and SVGEGT. The CDR3 is CASSYSSGGAKETQYF. In DNA, the CDR3 is TGTGCCAGCAGTTACTCCAGCGGGGGAGCGAAAGAGACCCAGTACTTC.

CDR3 coding DNA: TGTGCCAGCAGTTATTGGCAGGGTTTCTTGGATGAGCAGTTCTTC. Protein sequence: CASSYWQGFLDEQFF. The chain uses TRBV27 and TRBJ2-1; D may be TRBD1 (5 bases). Germline V gene data show CDR1 as MNHEY and CDR2 as SMNVEV (reference sequence). Between the trimmed V and J ends, which lost 4 bases and 8 bases, there was a span of 18 bases. The CDR3 covers 15 residues.

This clonotype was observed a few times. This sequence joins TRBV20-1 and TRBJ1-1; 9 bases are a match to TRBD1. The CDR3 is 15 residues long. V lost 4 bases, J lost 6 bases, and 12 bases stayed unmatched. The germline CDR1 and CDR2 sequences are DFQATT and SNEGSKA (reference sequence). CDR3 loop: CSAILSGTGWPEAFF. CDR3 DNA sequence: TGCAGTGCTATACTCTCCGGGACAGGGTGGCCTGAAGCTTTCTTT.

The chain recombines TRBV20-1 with TRBJ2-7, with D unclear. Germline V gene sequence: CDR1 DFQATT, CDR2 SNEGSKA (reference sequence). The CDR3 runs to 12 residues. Trimming removed 2 bases at V and 3 bases at J, with 8 bases between. Here the CDR3 reads CSARLGRYEQYF. The DNA of the CDR3 is TGCAGTGCTAGACTGGGCCGCTACGAGCAGTACTTC.

The J gene is TRBJ2-2, the V gene TRBV29-1; no clear D gene. This CDR3 is 15 amino acids long. The V end was cut by 6 bases, the J end by 0 bases, with 14 bases between. CDR1 is SQVTM, CDR2 ANQGSEA, per germline. DNA of the CDR3: TGCAGCGTCGCAGGAATCTTCGCGAACACCGGGGAGCTGTTTTTT. Its translation: CSVAGIFANTGELFF.